Listed below are T cell receptor beta chains from one sample, sequenced in a study of blood T cell repertoires in COVID-19. The data were produced by immunoSEQ multiplex PCR, yet TCRdb's version contains in-frame clones alone and is incomplete. Here the sample spans around 140,000 clones, over 75% being singletons. The sequencing sample was made of PBMCs or T cells enriched from blood (not recorded which). These receptors were collected from a man between 45 and 60 years old in a cohort exposed to, infected with or recovered from COVID-19 (not recorded which). CDR3s leave out the opening cysteine and the closing phenylalanine or tryptophan. The order of the fields is V gene, D gene, J gene, clone size, CDR3 protein. D genes are given only for firm matches. The size entry is marked missing in some rows and otherwise reads once, few, many or a size class.

v_gene: TRBV3-1/TRBV3-2
d_gene: TRBD1
j_gene: TRBJ1-6
abundance: .
CDR3aa: ASSQVQGAYPGSPLH

v_gene: TRBV30
d_gene: TRBD2
j_gene: TRBJ2-3
abundance: few
CDR3aa: AWTLAGGTDTQY

v_gene: TRBV12-3/TRBV12-4
d_gene: .
j_gene: TRBJ1-2
abundance: .
CDR3aa: ASSSTETYGYT

v_gene: TRBV27
d_gene: .
j_gene: TRBJ1-5
abundance: .
CDR3aa: ASSFGLNQPQH

v_gene: TRBV29-1
d_gene: TRBD2
j_gene: TRBJ2-1
abundance: .
CDR3aa: SVSGTSVYNEQF

v_gene: TRBV4-3
d_gene: .
j_gene: TRBJ1-4
abundance: once
CDR3aa: ASSQEGGVGEKLF

v_gene: TRBV28
d_gene: TRBD1
j_gene: TRBJ1-6
abundance: .
CDR3aa: ASLGQSSYNSPLH

v_gene: TRBV2
d_gene: .
j_gene: TRBJ2-3
abundance: .
CDR3aa: ASNPLDGSSTDTQY

v_gene: TRBV18
d_gene: .
j_gene: TRBJ1-1
abundance: .
CDR3aa: ASSPDGGHGTEAF

v_gene: TRBV30
d_gene: .
j_gene: TRBJ1-3
abundance: .
CDR3aa: AWNQGGNTIY

v_gene: TRBV5-1
d_gene: .
j_gene: TRBJ1-5
abundance: .
CDR3aa: ASGDSESNQPQH

v_gene: TRBV6-5
d_gene: .
j_gene: TRBJ1-2
abundance: few
CDR3aa: ASDRTPTNYGYT

v_gene: TRBV19
d_gene: TRBD1
j_gene: TRBJ1-2
abundance: .
CDR3aa: ASSEGRQGMGYT

v_gene: TRBV5-1
d_gene: TRBD1
j_gene: TRBJ1-2
abundance: .
CDR3aa: ASSFTGQGVDGYT

v_gene: TRBV18
d_gene: .
j_gene: TRBJ1-3
abundance: .
CDR3aa: ASSPPNRRGNTIY

v_gene: TRBV5-1
d_gene: .
j_gene: TRBJ2-5
abundance: .
CDR3aa: ASTPGDGRGAQY

v_gene: TRBV7-6
d_gene: TRBD2
j_gene: TRBJ2-5
abundance: .
CDR3aa: ASSLAISGGEYQETQY

v_gene: TRBV14
d_gene: TRBD2
j_gene: TRBJ2-1
abundance: .
CDR3aa: ASSQDIVSGSSYNEQF

v_gene: TRBV27
d_gene: TRBD1
j_gene: TRBJ1-1
abundance: .
CDR3aa: ASSFIQGAYTEAF

v_gene: TRBV12-3/TRBV12-4
d_gene: .
j_gene: TRBJ1-5
abundance: .
CDR3aa: ASSLGSSQH

v_gene: TRBV23-1
d_gene: .
j_gene: TRBJ2-7
abundance: .
CDR3aa: ASSQEVVTISYEQY